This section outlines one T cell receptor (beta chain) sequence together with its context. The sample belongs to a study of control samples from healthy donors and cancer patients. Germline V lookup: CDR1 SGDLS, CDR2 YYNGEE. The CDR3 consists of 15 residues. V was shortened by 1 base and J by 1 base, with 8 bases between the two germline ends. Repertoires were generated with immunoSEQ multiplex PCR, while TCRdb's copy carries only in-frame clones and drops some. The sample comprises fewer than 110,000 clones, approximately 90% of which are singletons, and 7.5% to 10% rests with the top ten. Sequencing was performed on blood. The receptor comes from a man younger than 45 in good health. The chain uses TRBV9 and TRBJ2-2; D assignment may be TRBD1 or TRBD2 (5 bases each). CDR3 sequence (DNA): TGTGCCAGCAGCGTAATGGGGGTGAACACCGGGGAGCTGTTTTTT. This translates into CASSVMGVNTGELFF.